This TCR beta chain was identified during a study of T cells in Graves' hyperthyroidism and ophthalmopathy. Turning to this clonotype: At one end, the junction sequence differs from germline, possibly due to a read error.

The sample, blood from the first hyperthyroidism diagnosis, precedes any ophthalmopathy symptoms. Germline CDR1 SSHAT, CDR2 FNYEAQ (reference sequence). The CDR3 length is 17 residues. What was amplified from RNA transcripts were TCR beta CDR3 regions. When the TCR CDR3 underwent first-round RT-PCR, the HTBI primer set was used. TCRdb ran MiXCR on the multiplex PCR reads and lists one entry per CDR3 protein. Of 690,000 or so distinct CDR3 sequences listed, roughly a sixth are singletons. The sequencing input was blood. The TCR was taken from a woman between 45 and 65 years old with Graves' hyperthyroidism that later progressed to Graves' ophthalmopathy. The chain links TRBV7-7 to TRBJ2-1; 7 positions agree with TRBD1. The CDR3 DNA reads TGTGCTAGCAGCTTGGCGATGGGACAGTCCTCCTACAATGAGCAGTTCTTC. The encoded protein is CASSLAMGQSSYNEQFF.